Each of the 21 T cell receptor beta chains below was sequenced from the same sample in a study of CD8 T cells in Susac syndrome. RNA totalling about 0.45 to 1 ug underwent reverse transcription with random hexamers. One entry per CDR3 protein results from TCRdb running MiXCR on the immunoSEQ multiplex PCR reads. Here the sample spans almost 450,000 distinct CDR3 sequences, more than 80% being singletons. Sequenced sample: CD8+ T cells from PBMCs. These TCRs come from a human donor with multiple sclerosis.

CDR3 region: CASSFGTGVAEQYF. CDR3 sequence (DNA): TGTGCCAGCAGCTTTGGGACAGGGGTGGCCGAGCAGTACTTC. The J gene is TRBJ2-7, the V gene TRBV12-3 or TRBV12-4; 10 bases line up with TRBD1. The CDR3 length is 14 residues. With 6 bases clipped from V and 6 bases from J, the junction kept 8 bases outside the gene matches.

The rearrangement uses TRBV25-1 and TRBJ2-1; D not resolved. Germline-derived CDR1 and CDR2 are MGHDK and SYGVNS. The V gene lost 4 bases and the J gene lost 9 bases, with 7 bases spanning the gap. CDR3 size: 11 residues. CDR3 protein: CASSVGSEQFF. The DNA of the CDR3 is TGTGCCAGCAGTGTGGGCAGTGAGCAGTTCTTC.

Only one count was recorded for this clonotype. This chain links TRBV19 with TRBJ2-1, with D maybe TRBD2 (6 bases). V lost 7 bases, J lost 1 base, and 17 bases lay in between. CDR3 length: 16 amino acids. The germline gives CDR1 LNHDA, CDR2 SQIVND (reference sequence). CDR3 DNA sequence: TGTGCCAGTACCGGGACTTCCGACGTGTCCTACAATGAGCAGTTCTTC. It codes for CASTGTSDVSYNEQFF.

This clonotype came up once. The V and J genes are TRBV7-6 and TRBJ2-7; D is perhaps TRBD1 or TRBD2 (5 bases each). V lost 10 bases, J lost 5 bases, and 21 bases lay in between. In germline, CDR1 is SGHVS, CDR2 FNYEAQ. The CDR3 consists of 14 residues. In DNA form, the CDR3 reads TGTGCCACCAGAGACGGGACGGCCGCCCACGAGCAGTACTTC. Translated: CATRDGTAAHEQYF.

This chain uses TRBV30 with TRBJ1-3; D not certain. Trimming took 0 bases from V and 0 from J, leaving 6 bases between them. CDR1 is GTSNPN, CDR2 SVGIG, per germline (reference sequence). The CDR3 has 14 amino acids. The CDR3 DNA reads TGTGCCTGGAGTGTGGAAAGCTCTGGAAACACCATATATTTT. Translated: CAWSVESSGNTIYF.

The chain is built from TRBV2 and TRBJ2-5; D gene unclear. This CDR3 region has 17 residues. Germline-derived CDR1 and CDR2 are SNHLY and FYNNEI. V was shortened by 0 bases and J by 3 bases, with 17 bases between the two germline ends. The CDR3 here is CASSEAESKGREETQYF. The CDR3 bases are TGTGCCAGCAGTGAAGCGGAATCCAAAGGGCGCGAAGAGACCCAGTACTTC.

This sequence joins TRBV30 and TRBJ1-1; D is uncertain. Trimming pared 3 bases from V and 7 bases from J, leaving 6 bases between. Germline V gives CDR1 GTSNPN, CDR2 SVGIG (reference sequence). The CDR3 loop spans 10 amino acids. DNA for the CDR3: TGTGCCTGGAGGGTCATTGAAGCTTTCTTT. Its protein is CAWRVIEAFF.

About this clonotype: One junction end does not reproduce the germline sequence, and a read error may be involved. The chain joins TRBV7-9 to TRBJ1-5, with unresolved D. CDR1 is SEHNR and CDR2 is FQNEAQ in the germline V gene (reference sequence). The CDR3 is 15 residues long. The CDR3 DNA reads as TGTACCAGCAGTTTAGACACTGAGGTCAATCAGCCCCAGCATTTT. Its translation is CTSSLDTEVNQPQHF.

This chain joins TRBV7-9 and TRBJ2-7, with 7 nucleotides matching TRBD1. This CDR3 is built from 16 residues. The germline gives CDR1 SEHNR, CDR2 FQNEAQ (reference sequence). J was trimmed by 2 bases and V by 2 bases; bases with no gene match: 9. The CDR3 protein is CASSLSRQGSPYEQYF. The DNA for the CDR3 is TGTGCCAGCAGCTTAAGCCGACAGGGTAGTCCCTACGAGCAGTACTTC.

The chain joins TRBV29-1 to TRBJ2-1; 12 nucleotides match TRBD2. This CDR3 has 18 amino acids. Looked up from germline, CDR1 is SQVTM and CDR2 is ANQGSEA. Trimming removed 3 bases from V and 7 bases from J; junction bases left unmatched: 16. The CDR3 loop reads CSVDFSSGRALSGNEQFF. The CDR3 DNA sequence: TGCAGCGTTGATTTCTCTAGCGGGAGGGCCTTATCTGGTAATGAGCAGTTCTTC.

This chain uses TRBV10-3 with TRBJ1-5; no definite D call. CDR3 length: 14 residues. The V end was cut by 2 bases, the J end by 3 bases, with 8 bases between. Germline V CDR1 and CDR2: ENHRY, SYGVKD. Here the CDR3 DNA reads TGTGCCATCAGTGAGGACACATACAATCAGCCCCAGCATTTT. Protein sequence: CAISEDTYNQPQHF.

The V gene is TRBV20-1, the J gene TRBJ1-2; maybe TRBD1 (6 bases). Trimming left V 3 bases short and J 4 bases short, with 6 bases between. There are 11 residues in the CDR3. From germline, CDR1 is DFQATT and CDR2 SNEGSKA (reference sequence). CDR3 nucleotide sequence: TGCAGTGCTAGGGACAGCTATGGCTACACCTTC. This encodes CSARDSYGYTF.

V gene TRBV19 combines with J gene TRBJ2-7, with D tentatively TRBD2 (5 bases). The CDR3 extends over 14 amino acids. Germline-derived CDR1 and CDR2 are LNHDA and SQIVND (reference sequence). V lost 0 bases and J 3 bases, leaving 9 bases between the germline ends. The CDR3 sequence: CASSIDPGGYEQYF. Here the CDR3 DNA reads TGTGCCAGTAGTATAGATCCCGGAGGCTACGAGCAGTACTTC.

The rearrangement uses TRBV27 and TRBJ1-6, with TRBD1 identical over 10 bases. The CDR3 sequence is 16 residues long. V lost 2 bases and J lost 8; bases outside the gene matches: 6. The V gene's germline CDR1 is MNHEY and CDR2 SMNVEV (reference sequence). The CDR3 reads CASSLIKGTGDSPLHF. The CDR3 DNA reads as TGTGCCAGCAGTTTAATTAAGGGGACAGGGGATTCACCCCTCCACTTT.

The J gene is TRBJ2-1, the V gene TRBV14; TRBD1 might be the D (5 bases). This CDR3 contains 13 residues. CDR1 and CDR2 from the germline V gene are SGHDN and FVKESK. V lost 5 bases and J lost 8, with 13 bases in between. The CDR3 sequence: CASSFRASDEQFF. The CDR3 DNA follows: TGTGCCAGCAGCTTCAGGGCCTCGGATGAGCAGTTCTTC.

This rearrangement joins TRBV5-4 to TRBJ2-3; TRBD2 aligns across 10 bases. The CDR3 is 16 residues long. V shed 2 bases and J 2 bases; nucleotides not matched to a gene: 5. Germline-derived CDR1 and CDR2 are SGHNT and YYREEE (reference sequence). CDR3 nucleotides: TGTGCCAGCAGCTTAGGAGCGGGGGGGCTCACAGATACGCAGTATTTT. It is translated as CASSLGAGGLTDTQYF.

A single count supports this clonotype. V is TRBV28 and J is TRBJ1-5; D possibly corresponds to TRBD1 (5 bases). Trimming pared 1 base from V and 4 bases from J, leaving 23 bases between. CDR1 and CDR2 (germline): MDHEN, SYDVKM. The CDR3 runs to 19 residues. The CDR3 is CASSLFREKVYWGNQPQHF. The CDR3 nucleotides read TGTGCCAGCAGTTTATTTCGGGAAAAGGTTTATTGGGGGAATCAGCCCCAGCATTTT.

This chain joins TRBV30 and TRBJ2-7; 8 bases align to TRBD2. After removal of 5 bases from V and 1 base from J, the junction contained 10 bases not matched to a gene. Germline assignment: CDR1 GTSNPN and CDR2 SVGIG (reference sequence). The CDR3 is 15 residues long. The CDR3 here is CAWAPRGLGSYEQYF. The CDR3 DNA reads TGTGCCTGGGCCCCCAGGGGACTAGGGTCCTACGAGCAGTACTTC.

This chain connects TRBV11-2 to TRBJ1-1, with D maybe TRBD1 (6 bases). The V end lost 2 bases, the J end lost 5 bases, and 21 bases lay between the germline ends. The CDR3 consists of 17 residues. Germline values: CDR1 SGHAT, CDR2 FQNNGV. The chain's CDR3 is CASSLWGTSKVGTEAFF. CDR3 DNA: TGTGCCAGCAGCTTATGGGGGACATCTAAAGTGGGAACTGAAGCTTTCTTT.

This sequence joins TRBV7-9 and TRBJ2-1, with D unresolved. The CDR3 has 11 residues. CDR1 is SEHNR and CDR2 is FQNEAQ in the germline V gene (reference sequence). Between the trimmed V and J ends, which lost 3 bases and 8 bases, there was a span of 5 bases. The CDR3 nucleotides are TGTGCCAGCAGCTTGAAGGATGAGCAGTTCTTC. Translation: CASSLKDEQFF. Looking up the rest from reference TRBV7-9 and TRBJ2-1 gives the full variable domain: DTGVSQNPRHKITKRGQNVTFRCDPISEHNRLYWYRQTLGQGPEFLTYFQNEAQLEKSRLLSDRFSAERPKGSFSTLEIQRTEQGDSAMYLCASSLKDEQFFGPGTRLTVL.

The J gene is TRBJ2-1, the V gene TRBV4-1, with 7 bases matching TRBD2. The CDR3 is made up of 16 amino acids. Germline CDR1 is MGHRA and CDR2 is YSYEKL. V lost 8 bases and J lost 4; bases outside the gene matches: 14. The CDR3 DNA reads TGCGCCAGCGCCACTTTTATGGGGGGGATTTACAATGAGCAGTTCTTC. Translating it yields CASATFMGGIYNEQFF.